The present T cell receptor (beta chain) was sequenced within a study of cytomegalovirus exposure and HLA in healthy donors. The PCR employed 60 Vbeta primers together with 13 Jbeta primers. Assay: immunoSEQ multiplex PCR; the TCRdb copy retains only in-frame clones and omits some. The sample carries about 200,000 clones, roughly 80% recorded once. This sequence was found in a woman between 45 and 65 years old in good health and CMV-seronegative. The sequencing input was PBMCs.

DNA for the CDR3: TGTGCCAGCAGCCAGGCGCAGGGTTACGAGCAGTACTTC. It encodes CASSQAQGYEQYF. This chain links TRBV9 with TRBJ2-7, with D possibly matching TRBD1 (5 bases). V was pared by 4 bases and J by 4 bases, with 12 bases between. The CDR3 runs to 13 residues. Germline lookup yields CDR1 SGDLS and CDR2 YYNGEE.